The next 28 T cell receptor beta chains were all read from a single sample in a study of PD-1 blockade in classical Hodgkin lymphoma. The protocol was immunoSEQ multiplex PCR, while the TCRdb copy is restricted to in-frame clones and leaves out a portion. The sample lists approximately 58,000 clones, more than 85% seen once, with around 9.3% in the top ten. Patients all relapsed after autologous stem cell transplantation, and there was variation in brentuximab vedotin exposure. The source material was peripheral blood mononuclear cells (PBMCs), sampled before the second cycle of nivolumab. The receptors stem from a human donor with classical Hodgkin lymphoma.

The gene calls are TRBV12-5 and TRBJ2-1; weak D call: TRBD1 (6 bases). Trimming removed 0 bases from V and 0 bases from J, with 12 bases in between. Germline lookup yields CDR1 LGHNT and CDR2 FRNRAP. CDR3 length: 17 residues. CDR3 in DNA: TGTGCTAGTGGTTTGGTACTTGGACAGAGCTCCTACAATGAGCAGTTCTTC. This sequence encodes CASGLVLGQSSYNEQFF.

This clone has more than one count but fewer than ten. The chain is built from TRBV29-1 and TRBJ2-3; a weak D match, TRBD1 (5 bases). The CDR3 has 13 residues. V lost 6 bases, J lost 5 bases, and 15 bases lay in between. Germline loops: CDR1 SQVTM, CDR2 ANQGSEA. The CDR3 sequence: CSVNRATGDTQYF. The CDR3 nucleotides are TGCAGCGTGAATAGGGCAACAGGAGATACGCAGTATTTT.

This rearrangement joins TRBV18 to TRBJ2-7; 8 nucleotides line up with TRBD1. This CDR3 has 14 residues. V gave up 3 bases and J gave up 3 bases; unmatched junction bases: 4. From germline, CDR1 is KGHSH and CDR2 LQKENI. As DNA, the CDR3 is TGTGCCAGCTCACCTCAGGGGGCCAACTACGAGCAGTACTTC. This encodes CASSPQGANYEQYF.

This clone has a single count. This chain connects TRBV14 to TRBJ2-2; D uncertain. CDR1 and CDR2 (germline): SGHDN, FVKESK. Trimming stripped 6 bases from V and 0 bases from J, with 11 bases between. This CDR3 is built from 15 residues. CDR3 nucleotide sequence: TGTGCCAGCAGGGCGACCCGAGCGAACACCGGGGAGCTGTTTTTT. Its translation is CASRATRANTGELFF. The whole variable domain, filled in from reference TRBV14 and TRBJ2-2, reads EAGVTQFPSHSVIEKGQTVTLRCDPISGHDNLYWYRRVMGKEIKFLLHFVKESKQDESGMPNNRFLAERTGGTYSTLKVQPAELEDSGVYFCASRATRANTGELFFGEGSRLTVL.

The V and J genes are TRBV2 and TRBJ2-1; the D gene is possibly TRBD2 (5 bases). The length of the CDR3 is 19 residues. Trimming shortened V by 7 bases and J by 0 bases, and 25 bases separated the two germline ends. Germline-derived CDR1 and CDR2 are SNHLY and FYNNEI. CDR3 loop: CASNPRERVWSGSYNEQFF. Here the CDR3 DNA reads TGTGCCAGCAATCCCCGTGAGAGGGTCTGGTCAGGCTCCTACAATGAGCAGTTCTTC.

The chain is built from TRBV14 and TRBJ2-7; 13 bases align to TRBD2. Germline CDR1 reads SGHDN; CDR2 reads FVKESK. Trimming removed 4 bases from V and 7 bases from J; junction bases left unmatched: 13. CDR3 length: 17 amino acids. As DNA, the CDR3 is TGTGCCAGCAGCCCTCTACTAGCGGGAGGGCCTGCGGGGGAGCAGTACTTC. Its translation is CASSPLLAGGPAGEQYF. Variable domain in full (rest from reference TRBV14 and TRBJ2-7): EAGVTQFPSHSVIEKGQTVTLRCDPISGHDNLYWYRRVMGKEIKFLLHFVKESKQDESGMPNNRFLAERTGGTYSTLKVQPAELEDSGVYFCASSPLLAGGPAGEQYFGPGTRLTVT.

The rearrangement uses TRBV9 and TRBJ2-2; the D is unclear. The germline V and J ends were trimmed by 4 bases and 5 bases, with 6 bases remaining between them. CDR3 size: 12 residues. CDR1 SGDLS and CDR2 YYNGEE come from the germline V gene. As DNA, the CDR3 is TGTGCCAGCAGCATCCAAACCGGGGAGCTGTTTTTT. Translating it yields CASSIQTGELFF.

The chain joins TRBV30 to TRBJ1-2; no clear D gene. The V gene's germline CDR1 is GTSNPN and CDR2 SVGIG (reference sequence). CDR3 length: 11 amino acids. Trimming shortened V by 3 bases and J by 4 bases, and 6 bases separated the two germline ends. CDR3 amino acids: CAWRSGYGYTF. DNA of the CDR3: TGTGCCTGGAGAAGTGGCTATGGCTACACCTTC.

The DNA of the CDR3 is TGTGCCAGCAGCTTGGTTGGGTCCACTGAAGCTTTCTTT. Protein product: CASSLVGSTEAFF. This chain uses TRBV5-5 with TRBJ1-1; D remains ambiguous. Trimming shortened V by 0 bases and J by 4 bases, and 7 bases separated the two germline ends. Looked up from germline, CDR1 is SGHKS and CDR2 is YYEKEE (reference sequence). The CDR3 contains 13 residues.

The V and J genes are TRBV5-8 and TRBJ1-2; D not resolved. Germline CDR1 and CDR2: SGHTS and YDEGEE. The germline V and J ends were trimmed by 1 base and 3 bases, with 10 bases remaining between them. The CDR3 is made up of 14 amino acids. CDR3 DNA: TGTGCCAGCAGCTTGCTGGCAGGAGACTATGGCTACACCTTC. This gives the protein CASSLLAGDYGYTF. Full variable domain (outside the CDR3, taken from reference TRBV5-8 and TRBJ1-2): EAGVTQSPTHLIKTRGQQATLRCSPISGHTSVYWYQQALGLGLQFLLWYDEGEERNRGNFPPRFSGRQFPNYSSELNVNALELEDSALYLCASSLLAGDYGYTFGSGTRLTVV.

The chain couples TRBV5-1 to TRBJ2-5; a weak D match, TRBD1 (6 bases). Deletions cut 4 bases from V and 2 bases from J, with 18 bases between. Germline V gives CDR1 SGHRS, CDR2 YFSETQ. The CDR3 length is 16 residues. The chain's CDR3 is CASSLNGQTYQETQYF. CDR3 DNA sequence: TGCGCCAGCAGCCTTAACGGACAGACCTATCAAGAGACCCAGTACTTC.

The chain has TRBV28 and TRBJ2-7; tentative D call: TRBD1 (6 bases). The V and J ends lost 5 bases and 0 bases respectively, with 11 bases between them. The CDR3 covers 14 residues. CDR1 and CDR2 (germline): MDHEN, SYDVKM. In DNA form, the CDR3 reads TGTGCCAGCAGTCTCCGGGACAACTCCTACGAGCAGTACTTC. It is translated as CASSLRDNSYEQYF.

The gene calls are TRBV15 and TRBJ1-2, with TRBD1 as a possible D gene (5 bases). Germline CDR1 reads LNHNV; CDR2 reads YYDKDF (reference sequence). The length of the CDR3 is 17 residues. V lost 1 base, J lost 0 bases, and 15 bases lay in between. The CDR3, as DNA: TGTGCCACCAGCAGAGGGGAGAGACAGTATACTAACTATGGCTACACCTTC. Translated: CATSRGERQYTNYGYTF. The full variable domain, its missing parts supplied by reference TRBV15 and TRBJ1-2, is DAMVIQNPRYQVTQFGKPVTLSCSQTLNHNVMYWYQQKSSQAPKLLFHYYDKDFNNEADTPDNFQSRRPNTSFCFLDIRSPGLGDTAMYLCATSRGERQYTNYGYTFGSGTRLTVV.

The gene calls are TRBV2 and TRBJ1-4, with D possibly matching TRBD1 (5 bases). CDR3 size: 14 residues. The germline V gene has CDR1 SNHLY and CDR2 FYNNEI. The germline V and J ends were trimmed by 6 bases and 6 bases, with 14 bases remaining between them. The CDR3 region is CASSYIGADEKLFF. The CDR3 DNA follows: TGTGCCAGCAGCTACATCGGGGCGGATGAAAAACTGTTTTTT.

V usage is TRBV5-4 and J usage is TRBJ2-5; 8 bases match TRBD1. Trimming removed 0 bases from V and 5 bases from J; junction bases left unmatched: 9. Germline V gives CDR1 SGHNT, CDR2 YYREEE (reference sequence). The CDR3 covers 16 residues. The CDR3 bases are TGTGCCAGCAGCTTGGTTGCAGGACAGGGCGGGGAGACCCAGTACTTC. Translating gives CASSLVAGQGGETQYF.

The CDR3 here is CASSRGDVNEQFF. CDR3 coding DNA: TGCGCCAGCAGCCGGGGGGATGTGAATGAGCAGTTCTTC. The chain joins TRBV5-1 to TRBJ2-1, with TRBD2 matching 7 bases. The CDR3 runs to 13 residues. CDR1 and CDR2 from the germline V gene are SGHRS and YFSETQ. V was clipped by 4 bases and J by 7 bases; unmatched bases: 5.

V usage is TRBV2 and J usage is TRBJ2-7, with D possibly being TRBD1 or TRBD2 (5 bases each). Trimming shortened V by 5 bases and J by 0 bases, and 14 bases separated the two germline ends. The CDR3 is 15 amino acids. Germline V gene data show CDR1 as SNHLY and CDR2 as FYNNEI. This chain's CDR3 is CASSRTGPSSYEQYF. The CDR3 DNA is TGTGCCAGCAGTCGGACGGGACCCAGCTCCTACGAGCAGTACTTC.

CDR3 loop: CASSQGQGDQPQHF. CDR3 sequence (DNA): TGTGCCAGCTCACAAGGACAGGGAGATCAGCCCCAGCATTTT. V gene TRBV18 combines with J gene TRBJ1-5; 8 bases align to TRBD1. With V trimmed by 4 bases and J by 5 bases, 4 bases remained unmatched. This CDR3 has 14 amino acids. Germline assignment: CDR1 KGHSH and CDR2 LQKENI.

This chain joins TRBV5-1 and TRBJ1-3, with no clear D. Trimming stripped 0 bases from V and 0 bases from J, with 7 bases between. Germline V gene sequence: CDR1 SGHRS, CDR2 YFSETQ. The CDR3 loop spans 15 amino acids. The CDR3 DNA sequence: TGCGCCAGCAGCTTGGACCCGACCTCTGGAAACACCATATATTTT. It codes for CASSLDPTSGNTIYF.

The chain couples TRBV2 to TRBJ2-1; a weak D match, TRBD1 (5 bases). Looked up from germline, CDR1 is SNHLY and CDR2 is FYNNEI. CDR3 length: 16 amino acids. V was shortened by 0 bases and J by 15 bases, with 24 bases between the two germline ends. The DNA for the CDR3 is TGTGCCAGCAGTGAAGCGCGTGACAGTATGCCGTACGGTCTGTTCTTC. This translates into CASSEARDSMPYGLFF.

CDR3 region: CASSFGGVIYNEQFF. CDR3 sequence (DNA): TGTGCCAGCAGTTTCGGCGGGGTGATCTACAATGAGCAGTTCTTC. This rearrangement joins TRBV27 to TRBJ2-1, with D possibly matching TRBD2 (6 bases). CDR3 size: 15 residues. With 3 bases removed from V and 3 bases from J, the gap between germline ends came to 12 bases. CDR1 is MNHEY and CDR2 is SMNVEV in the germline V gene (reference sequence).

The V call is TRBV28, the J call TRBJ2-3; 9 nucleotides match TRBD2. V trimming: 6 bases; J trimming: 4 bases; junction bases outside the gene matches: 8. CDR1 and CDR2 (germline): MDHEN, SYDVKM. The CDR3 is 15 amino acids. The CDR3 DNA is TGTGCCAGCAGGGGGGGTAGCGGGAGTCCAGATACGCAGTATTTT. Translated, it gives CASRGGSGSPDTQYF.

The chain joins TRBV28 to TRBJ2-7; a possible D gene is TRBD2 (5 bases). The CDR3 extends over 13 amino acids. V lost 4 bases, J lost 0 bases, and 7 bases lay in between. Germline V gene sequence: CDR1 MDHEN, CDR2 SYDVKM. CDR3 DNA sequence: TGTGCCAGCAGTTCAACTAGCTCCTACGAGCAGTACTTC. Its protein is CASSSTSSYEQYF.

The chain uses TRBV7-3 and TRBJ2-5, with D possibly TRBD2 on 6 matching bases. The germline gives CDR1 SGHTA, CDR2 FQGTGA. Trimming shortened V by 1 base and J by 2 bases, and 17 bases separated the two germline ends. CDR3 length: 17 amino acids. This CDR3 is CASSLRSGWTTQETQYF. The DNA of the CDR3 is TGTGCCAGCAGCTTAAGATCTGGATGGACTACACAAGAGACCCAGTACTTC.

J is TRBJ2-3 and V is TRBV7-8; 13 nucleotides agree with TRBD2. Germline trimming cut 5 bases from V and 2 bases from J; bases unmatched to any gene: 4. Germline lookup yields CDR1 SGHVS and CDR2 FQNEAQ. CDR3 length: 16 amino acids. DNA of the CDR3: TGTGCCAGCAGCCCACTAGCGGGAGGGAACACAGATACGCAGTATTTT. It translates to CASSPLAGGNTDTQYF.

This chain links TRBV9 with TRBJ2-5; D remains unclear. Per the germline V gene, CDR1 is SGDLS and CDR2 is YYNGEE. The CDR3 extends over 12 amino acids. V was pared by 4 bases and J by 7 bases, with 11 bases between. The CDR3 coding sequence is TGTGCCAGCAGCAAGCTTGGTGGGACCCAGTACTTC. Amino acid sequence: CASSKLGGTQYF.

With regard to this clone: An end of the junction differs from the germline gene, which may be a read error. Additional DNA sequences in this sample encode the identical CDR3. This chain connects TRBV7-2 to TRBJ1-2; TRBD1 agrees at 7 bases. CDR3 length equals 16 residues. Germline V CDR1 and CDR2: SGHTA, FQGNSA. This chain's CDR3 is CASSPQWDSRSYGYTF. The CDR3 region has the DNA TGTGCCAGCAGCCCACAATGGGACAGTCGATCCTATGGTTACACCTTC.

V usage is TRBV19 and J usage is TRBJ2-2, with D possibly being TRBD1 (5 bases). The CDR3 runs to 13 residues. Germline values: CDR1 LNHDA, CDR2 SQIVND (reference sequence). V lost 9 bases to trimming and J lost 7 bases, with 15 bases between them. The CDR3 DNA sequence: TGTGCCAGCAGCAGGGATTACAACGGGGAGCTGTTTTTT. This translates into CASSRDYNGELFF.